Below, 30 T cell receptor beta chains from the same sample are listed, as sequenced in a study of shared clonotypes between healthy human individuals. Cells designated naive CD8 were CD45RO-negative and were positively selected for CCR7, with terminally differentiated effector memory CD45RA+ cells excluded. The protocol was immunoSEQ multiplex PCR, while the TCRdb copy is restricted to in-frame clones and leaves out a portion. This table has nearly 600,000 clones, roughly 95% appearing once. The sample comprised naive CD8+ T cells sorted from blood. The receptor set was obtained from a woman aged 30 to 39 in good health.

This chain connects TRBV19 to TRBJ1-1; D uncertain. The V end was cut by 1 base, the J end by 7 bases, with 10 bases between. This CDR3 comprises 13 residues. Germline lookup yields CDR1 LNHDA and CDR2 SQIVND (reference sequence). CDR3 protein: CASSIGGSLEAFF. The CDR3 nucleotides read TGTGCCAGTAGTATAGGAGGCAGCCTTGAAGCTTTCTTT.

The V gene is TRBV27, the J gene TRBJ2-5; 8 bases line up with TRBD2. The CDR3 sequence is 14 residues long. Germline V gene data show CDR1 as MNHEY and CDR2 as SMNVEV (reference sequence). V trimming: 5 bases; J trimming: 2 bases; junction bases outside the gene matches: 4. The CDR3 region is CASSPGLAQETQYF. As DNA, the CDR3 is TGTGCCAGCAGTCCTGGACTAGCTCAAGAGACCCAGTACTTC.

This clone was picked up one time. This chain joins TRBV7-9 and TRBJ2-3; 9 bases match TRBD2. The CDR3 consists of 15 residues. Germline trimming cut 2 bases from V and 7 bases from J; bases unmatched to any gene: 7. CDR1 is SEHNR, CDR2 FQNEAQ, per germline (reference sequence). This CDR3 reads CASSLFPSGTYTQYF. The DNA of the CDR3 is TGTGCCAGCAGCTTATTTCCTAGCGGGACATATACGCAGTATTTT. Full variable domain (outside the CDR3, taken from reference TRBV7-9 and TRBJ2-3): DTGVSQNPRHKITKRGQNVTFRCDPISEHNRLYWYRQTLGQGPEFLTYFQNEAQLEKSRLLSDRFSAERPKGSFSTLEIQRTEQGDSAMYLCASSLFPSGTYTQYFGPGTRLTVL.

CDR3 sequence: CASRGTGTADDTQYF. The CDR3 nucleotides read TGTGCCAGCAGGGGGACAGGGACGGCGGATGATACGCAGTATTTT. The V gene is TRBV27, the J gene TRBJ2-3, with 9 bases aligning to TRBD1. Per the germline V gene, CDR1 is MNHEY and CDR2 is SMNVEV (reference sequence). V trimming: 6 bases; J trimming: 6 bases; junction bases outside the gene matches: 10. The CDR3 sequence is 15 residues long.

This chain joins TRBV7-9 and TRBJ2-7; perhaps TRBD1 as D (6 bases). The CDR3 extends over 14 amino acids. Germline CDR1 SEHNR, CDR2 FQNEAQ (reference sequence). V gave up 2 bases and J gave up 1 base, with 9 bases separating them. CDR3 residues: CASSLPDSSYEQYF. The CDR3 nucleotides read TGTGCCAGCAGCTTACCGGACAGTTCCTACGAGCAGTACTTC.

V gene TRBV14 combines with J gene TRBJ2-5; 8 bases agree with TRBD1. V was clipped by 5 bases and J by 1 base; unmatched bases: 3. The CDR3 totals 14 residues. Per the germline V gene, CDR1 is SGHDN and CDR2 is FVKESK. The CDR3 reads CASSARGPQETQYF. The CDR3 bases are TGTGCCAGCAGCGCCAGGGGGCCCCAAGAGACCCAGTACTTC.

The V call is TRBV19, the J call TRBJ2-1; no clear D. This CDR3 comprises 15 residues. V was cut by 10 bases and J by 0 bases, with 16 bases left in between. Per germline, CDR1 LNHDA and CDR2 SQIVND (reference sequence). CDR3 residues: CATRAGDTSYNEQFF. Written as DNA, the CDR3 is TGTGCCACCCGTGCTGGAGACACCTCCTACAATGAGCAGTTCTTC.

The genes are TRBV2 and TRBJ2-7, with D perhaps TRBD1 (6 bases). Germline lookup yields CDR1 SNHLY and CDR2 FYNNEI. The CDR3 loop spans 14 amino acids. V shed 2 bases and J shed 0 bases, with 8 bases lying between them. The CDR3 region has the DNA TGTGCCAGCAGTGAAACAGGGAGCTCCTACGAGCAGTACTTC. This gives the protein CASSETGSSYEQYF.

V gene TRBV27 combines with J gene TRBJ2-5; the D gene is possibly TRBD2 (6 bases). The V end lost 5 bases, the J end lost 4 bases, and 14 bases lay between the germline ends. The CDR3 totals 14 residues. From germline, CDR1 is MNHEY and CDR2 SMNVEV (reference sequence). The CDR3 bases are TGTGCCAGCAGTGTCTATCGCGGGACAGAGACCCAGTACTTC. Its translation is CASSVYRGTETQYF.

This chain connects TRBV27 to TRBJ2-7; a weak D match, TRBD2 (6 bases). Between the trimmed V and J ends, which lost 6 bases and 6 bases, there was a span of 9 bases. Germline V gives CDR1 MNHEY, CDR2 SMNVEV (reference sequence). This CDR3 has 11 residues. The CDR3 loop is CASRGGGEQYF. DNA for the CDR3: TGTGCCAGCAGGGGGGGTGGCGAGCAGTACTTC.

The V call is TRBV7-9, the J call TRBJ2-2; D gene uncertain. The germline CDR1 and CDR2 sequences are SEHNR and FQNEAQ (reference sequence). This CDR3 has 13 residues. V gave up 3 bases and J gave up 5 bases, with 7 bases separating them. Here the CDR3 reads CASSFPGTGELFF. The CDR3 DNA reads TGTGCCAGCAGCTTCCCGGGTACCGGGGAGCTGTTTTTT.

The chain carries TRBV4-1 and TRBJ2-3; 14 nucleotides agree with TRBD2. The CDR3 length is 18 residues. V shed 1 base, J shed 2 bases, and the junction held 5 bases outside the gene matches. The germline gives CDR1 MGHRA, CDR2 YSYEKL. The CDR3 sequence: CASSQVRGLAGDTDTQYF. As DNA, the CDR3 is TGCGCCAGCAGCCAAGTTCGGGGACTAGCGGGAGACACAGATACGCAGTATTTT.

With respect to this clone: Other DNA sequences in the same sample also yield this CDR3. The V gene is TRBV28, the J gene TRBJ1-1; D gene unclear. Germline V gene data show CDR1 as MDHEN and CDR2 as SYDVKM. There are 12 residues in the CDR3. V was trimmed by 1 base and J by 3 bases, leaving 3 bases between them. This chain's CDR3 is CASSLSDTEAFF. CDR3 nucleotides: TGTGCCAGCAGTTTATCGGACACTGAAGCTTTCTTT.

This sequence joins TRBV5-6 and TRBJ1-1; no clear D. CDR1 is SGHDT, CDR2 YYEEEE, per germline. Trimming shortened V by 0 bases and J by 4 bases, and 13 bases separated the two germline ends. The CDR3 has 15 amino acids. Here the CDR3 DNA reads TGTGCCAGCAGCTTGGCCTTGACGACTGGCACTGAAGCTTTCTTT. This encodes CASSLALTTGTEAFF.

The V and J genes are TRBV28 and TRBJ2-3; D unclear. The CDR3 has 12 amino acids. Deletions cut 5 bases from V and 4 bases from J, with 7 bases between. Germline CDR1 is MDHEN and CDR2 is SYDVKM. This CDR3 reads CASSPPSDTQYF. CDR3 nucleotides: TGTGCCAGCAGTCCCCCTTCAGATACGCAGTATTTT.

The chain carries TRBV19 and TRBJ2-7; 9 bases map to TRBD1. The CDR3 is made up of 14 amino acids. Germline CDR1 is LNHDA and CDR2 is SQIVND (reference sequence). The V segment lost 3 bases and the J segment 3 bases; nucleotides outside the gene matches: 3. CDR3 coding DNA: TGTGCCAGTAGTATGACAGGGGGGTACTACGAGCAGTACTTC. Translated: CASSMTGGYYEQYF.

The count of this clone is one. V usage is TRBV2 and J usage is TRBJ2-7, with a tentative D call TRBD2 (6 bases). Germline CDR1 and CDR2: SNHLY and FYNNEI. The V and J ends lost 4 bases and 2 bases respectively, with 15 bases between them. The CDR3 runs to 15 residues. CDR3 nucleotides: TGTGCCAGCAGTGTTGGAACTAGCAGCACCTACGAGCAGTACTTC. Amino acids: CASSVGTSSTYEQYF.

V gene TRBV13 combines with J gene TRBJ2-7, with 7 bases fitting TRBD2. The ends lost 2 bases at V and 3 bases at J; junction bases unmatched: 4. This CDR3 region has 14 residues. Germline-derived CDR1 and CDR2 are PRHDT and FYEKMQ (reference sequence). DNA of the CDR3: TGTGCCAGCAGCTTACGGGGGGACGGCTACGAGCAGTACTTC. This gives the protein CASSLRGDGYEQYF.

The chain combines TRBV29-1 with TRBJ2-7, with TRBD1 as a possible D gene (5 bases). The CDR3 consists of 14 residues. The V end was cut by 0 bases, the J end by 5 bases, with 14 bases between. Germline V gene sequence: CDR1 SQVTM, CDR2 ANQGSEA. CDR3 residues: CSVEDAGHLNEQYF. The CDR3 nucleotides are TGCAGCGTTGAAGATGCAGGACATCTAAACGAGCAGTACTTC.

Only one count was recorded for this clone. The V and J genes are TRBV28 and TRBJ2-7; possibly TRBD1 for D (6 bases). The CDR3 sequence is 13 residues long. Germline V gene sequence: CDR1 MDHEN, CDR2 SYDVKM. The ends were cut back, 6 bases at V and 3 bases at J, with 12 bases in the middle. CDR3 nucleotide sequence: TGTGCCAGCAGGTGGGGGCACGGCTACGAGCAGTACTTC. This codes for CASRWGHGYEQYF.

The chain couples TRBV7-6 to TRBJ2-7; 10 nucleotides align to TRBD1. In germline, CDR1 is SGHVS, CDR2 FNYEAQ. The CDR3 covers 14 residues. With V trimmed by 5 bases and J by 4 bases, 5 bases remained unmatched. The CDR3 here is CASSRGDRGYEQYF. Here the CDR3 DNA reads TGTGCCAGCAGCCGAGGGGACAGGGGTTACGAGCAGTACTTC. The variable domain in full, with the rest retrieved from reference TRBV7-6 and TRBJ2-7, is GAGVSQSPRYKVTKRGQDVALRCDPISGHVSLYWYRQALGQGPEFLTYFNYEAQQDKSGLPNDRFSAERPEGSISTLTIQRTEQRDSAMYRCASSRGDRGYEQYFGPGTRLTVT.

The chain combines TRBV5-6 with TRBJ1-1; D gene uncertain. There are 13 residues in the CDR3. Looked up from germline, CDR1 is SGHDT and CDR2 is YYEEEE. Trimming took 4 bases from V and 3 from J, leaving 10 bases between them. As DNA, the CDR3 is TGTGCCAGCAGCCCAGACATTTACACTGAAGCTTTCTTT. This gives the protein CASSPDIYTEAFF.

The rearrangement uses TRBV27 and TRBJ1-3; 9 bases line up with TRBD1. Germline CDR1 reads MNHEY; CDR2 reads SMNVEV (reference sequence). Germline trimming cut 0 bases from V and 2 bases from J; bases unmatched to any gene: 14. The CDR3 has 20 residues. The CDR3 region has the DNA TGTGCCAGCAGTTTATCTGACCCACGATGGGGACAGGGCACTGGAAACACCATATATTTT. This codes for CASSLSDPRWGQGTGNTIYF.

V and J are TRBV19 and TRBJ2-2; D is uncertain. CDR1 and CDR2 from the germline V gene are LNHDA and SQIVND (reference sequence). The CDR3 runs 15 residues. V lost 1 base to trimming and J lost 5 bases, with 11 bases between them. The CDR3 region is CASSIGSLETGELFF. For the CDR3, the DNA is TGTGCCAGTAGTATAGGTAGCCTTGAGACCGGGGAGCTGTTTTTT.

The chain is built from TRBV6-1 and TRBJ1-1; a weak D match, TRBD1 (6 bases). CDR1 MNHNS and CDR2 SASEGT come from the germline V gene. The CDR3 is made up of 11 amino acids. The V gene lost 6 bases and the J gene lost 9 bases, with 11 bases spanning the gap. The chain's CDR3 is CASRQGLKAFF. In DNA, the CDR3 is TGTGCCAGCAGGCAGGGGCTGAAAGCTTTCTTT.

The sample holds a few counts of this clone. The rearrangement links TRBV28 to TRBJ1-5; TRBD1 matches 7 bases. Per the germline V gene, CDR1 is MDHEN and CDR2 is SYDVKM. This CDR3 is built from 17 residues. Trimming at V came to 5 bases and at J to 5 bases, leaving 15 bases not matched to a gene. In DNA, the CDR3 is TGTGCCAGCAGTCCCCGGCTAGGAGGGGGCGTCGATCAGCCCCAGCATTTT. Its protein product is CASSPRLGGGVDQPQHF.

This rearrangement joins TRBV7-8 to TRBJ2-5, with a possible D match to TRBD2 (6 bases). CDR1 and CDR2 (germline): SGHVS, FQNEAQ. With 1 base removed from V and 2 bases from J, the gap between germline ends came to 14 bases. The CDR3 is 16 amino acids. In DNA form, the CDR3 reads TGTGCCAGCAGCTTAGGGGACTCCAGGGTTCAAGAGACCCAGTACTTC. This gives the protein CASSLGDSRVQETQYF.

The chain recombines TRBV19 with TRBJ2-2, with D hard to call. This CDR3 spans 14 amino acids. V lost 3 bases and J lost 0, with 5 bases in between. Germline values: CDR1 LNHDA, CDR2 SQIVND (reference sequence). CDR3 region: CASSIVPNTGELFF. The CDR3 nucleotides read TGTGCCAGTAGTATTGTTCCGAACACCGGGGAGCTGTTTTTT.

This chain joins TRBV9 and TRBJ2-1, with D possibly being TRBD2 (6 bases). This CDR3 has 14 amino acids. With 1 base removed from V and 5 bases from J, the gap between germline ends came to 10 bases. Per the germline V gene, CDR1 is SGDLS and CDR2 is YYNGEE. CDR3 sequence (DNA): TGTGCCAGCAGCGTATCGGGACTCCACAATGAGCAGTTCTTC. Translating it yields CASSVSGLHNEQFF.

The V and J genes are TRBV27 and TRBJ1-3; D not certain. Germline V gene data show CDR1 as MNHEY and CDR2 as SMNVEV (reference sequence). The CDR3 runs 17 residues. V gave up 5 bases and J gave up 0 bases, with 17 bases separating them. The CDR3 loop is CASSPGPTYSSGNTIYF. The CDR3 DNA sequence: TGTGCCAGCAGTCCCGGCCCAACCTATTCCTCTGGAAACACCATATATTTT.